This TCR beta chain was captured by sequencing in a study of Tregs in tolerant kidney transplant recipients (dated by TCRdb to about 2019). Notes on the research overall: TCRbeta sequencing was used in the study to identify donor-specific regulatory T cells before combined kidney and bone marrow transplantation, and the identified cells were then tracked after transplant. TCRbeta repertoire sequencing was used in a few healthy controls to compare several methods for expanding Tregs specific for an allogeneic donor.

Genomic DNA was extracted from sorted cells with the QIAGEN DNeasy Blood and Tissue Kit for TCRbeta CDR3 sequencing. High-throughput TCRbeta CDR3 sequencing, including PCR amplification with bias correction and internal controls, was performed commercially through immunoSEQ. As for the original processing: A unique productive TCRbeta sequence was defined by the CDR3 nucleotide sequence when primers matched, and otherwise by the CDR3 amino acid sequence together with the Vbeta and Jbeta genes. As a correction for sorting error, sequences shared between sorted populations at a frequency ratio of 2:1 or less were discarded, and the remaining shared sequences were assigned to the higher population. A sequence counted as donor-reactive if, in CFSE-low cells, the sequence had a frequency of at least 0.01% and was expanded at least 5-fold compared with unstimulated cells. Jensen-Shannon divergence calculated on the top 100 TCRbeta sequences ranked by frequency was used to measure repertoire divergence. For samples with multiple sequencing runs, sorting error was corrected in each run separately before the runs were combined. TCRdb holds this immuneACCESS table with in-frame rearrangements only. Some clones are missing; in checked studies, unresolved V genes explain under half, and the rest has no known cause. The V and J calls and clone size are taken from that table; D and trimming were inferred from the DNA. The sample profile shows over 50,000 clones; approximately 82% of them were found once. The top ten clones comprise approximately 4.7% of the sample.

Thawed PBMCs were FACS-sorted into unstimulated Tregs (CD4+CD25+CD127-), CD4+ non-Tregs (CD4+CD25-), CD4 cells and CD8 cells. Healthy control blood was obtained either as purchased buffy coats or from healthy volunteers. Healthy control blood was processed to PBMCs with a Ficoll density gradient and then cryopreserved, whereas patient PBMCs were collected both before and after transplant. What the study reported, not specific to this receptor: Expanding Tregs with activated donor B cells appeared to identify the most biologically relevant and donor-specific TCRbeta repertoire. Because the study included only a small number of patients, the results must be confirmed in larger populations and under other immunosuppression protocols. Although technical replication error seemed to be minimal, the question of biological reproducibility was not addressed directly.

Concerning this clone itself: Its recognized antigen is unknown. Base-call qualities are not available, and no considerably larger clone is one nucleotide away.

Trimming removed 5 bases from V and 4 bases from J; the gene matches leave 7 bases unexplained. CDR1 and CDR2, per the germline V gene, are SQVTM and ANQGSEA. Inclusive of the bounding cysteine and phenylalanine, the CDR3 is 13 residues long. Of the read, only the CDR3 DNA is kept; its 39 bases are in frame from base 1. The receptor comes from a human donor in good health. The chain is assembled from TRBV29-1 and TRBJ1-2, with 7 central nucleotides matching TRBD1. Sample: CD4+ T cells from blood. The sequence in DNA is TGCAGCGTTACAGGGGTACTAATCTATGGCTACACCTTC. Its coded protein is CSVTGVLIYGYTF.